One sample yielded the 17 T cell receptor beta chains listed below, sequenced in a study of T cells after yellow fever vaccination. TCRdb itself ran the 5' RACE reads through MiXCR, one entry per CDR3 protein. The data contain under 550,000 distinct CDR3 sequences, 20% to 25% of them seen just once; the ten biggest clones take up 16%. Here the sequenced sample was PBMCs, taken approximately 20 days after the first yellow fever vaccination. All receptors derive from a man younger than 30 who received the YFV17D yellow fever vaccine.

The chain is built from TRBV3-1 and TRBJ1-2, with TRBD1 matching over 8 bases. There are 15 residues in the CDR3. Germline V gene data show CDR1 as LGHDT and CDR2 as YNNKEL (reference sequence). The J segment lost 5 bases and the V segment lost 4 bases, leaving 9 bases of the junction unmatched. The CDR3 coding sequence is TGTGCCAGCAGCCCTCCCGGGACAGGCCCGTATGGCTACACCTTC. Protein: CASSPPGTGPYGYTF.

The chain joins TRBV10-3 to TRBJ2-7, with TRBD2 identical over 8 bases. Germline V gene lookup returns CDR1 ENHRY and CDR2 SYGVKD. The CDR3 totals 13 residues. The V gene end was trimmed by 5 bases and the J gene end by 2 bases; junction bases not matched to a gene: 2. The CDR3 DNA reads TGTGCCATCAGTCTAGCGGGTCCCTACGAGCAGTACTTC. This codes for CAISLAGPYEQYF.

This clonotype was seen ten or more times. The chain uses TRBV24-1 and TRBJ2-3; 9 bases are shared with TRBD1. The CDR3 sequence is 17 residues long. The germline V gene encodes CDR1 KGHDR and CDR2 SFDVKD. The junction had 10 bases not matched to a gene; V was cut back by 7 bases and J by 0 bases. CDR3 bases: TGTGCCACCAGCATGTCGGGACAGGGACACAGCACAGATACGCAGTATTTT. Amino acids: CATSMSGQGHSTDTQYF.

This chain joins TRBV29-1 and TRBJ1-1; no definite D call. V was trimmed by 6 bases and J by 11 bases, leaving 16 bases between them. CDR1 SQVTM and CDR2 ANQGSEA come from the germline V gene. The CDR3 is made up of 11 amino acids. The CDR3 sequence is CSVLTYPRAFF. The CDR3, as DNA: TGCAGCGTGCTCACCTACCCAAGGGCTTTCTTT.

A single count supports this clonotype. The CDR3 reads CASSLVSGADGELFF. Written as DNA, the CDR3 is TGCGCCAGCAGCTTGGTCTCAGGGGCTGACGGGGAGCTGTTTTTT. The rearrangement uses TRBV5-1 and TRBJ2-2, with D possibly being TRBD1 (6 bases). Germline V gives CDR1 SGHRS, CDR2 YFSETQ. Trimming cost V 0 bases and J 7 bases, with 13 bases left between them. The CDR3 sequence is 15 residues long.

This clonotype has more than one count but fewer than ten. The DNA of the CDR3 is TGTGCCAGCAGCCTAGAGGTCCCCGGGCAGTTCTTC. Its translation: CASSLEVPGQFF. The V and J genes are TRBV7-9 and TRBJ2-1; D remains unclear. The CDR3 is made up of 12 amino acids. The germline gives CDR1 SEHNR, CDR2 FQNEAQ (reference sequence). Trimming removed 5 bases from V and 12 bases from J, with 14 bases in between.

This clonotype was counted only a few times. CDR3 amino acids: CASSIDRDWEELFF. The CDR3 DNA sequence: TGTGCCAGTAGTATAGACCGGGATTGGGAGGAGCTGTTTTTT. The V and J genes are TRBV19 and TRBJ2-2; tentative D call: TRBD2 (5 bases). V was trimmed by 0 bases and J by 10 bases, leaving 12 bases between them. Looked up from germline, CDR1 is LNHDA and CDR2 is SQIVND (reference sequence). The CDR3 consists of 14 residues.

This clonotype was recorded a few times. This chain connects TRBV11-2 to TRBJ2-7; 7 bases are a match to TRBD1. The length of the CDR3 is 13 residues. Germline CDR1 and CDR2: SGHAT and FQNNGV. Trimming took 7 bases from V and 3 from J; bases not matched to a gene: 6. CDR3 loop: CASKGAERYEQYF. The CDR3 bases are TGTGCCAGCAAGGGGGCTGAACGCTACGAGCAGTACTTC.

The V and J genes are TRBV6-4 and TRBJ2-7; 10 positions match TRBD1. The J segment lost 5 bases and the V segment lost 4 bases, leaving 8 bases of the junction unmatched. The CDR3 runs 15 residues. Germline V gives CDR1 MRHNA, CDR2 SNTAGT. The CDR3 spells CASSAAGQGSDEQYF. In DNA form, the CDR3 reads TGTGCCAGCAGTGCAGCGGGACAGGGGAGTGACGAGCAGTACTTC.

This clonotype occurred a few times. The rearrangement links TRBV9 to TRBJ2-1; no clear D. V lost 0 bases, J lost 3 bases, and 16 bases lay in between. This CDR3 spans 17 amino acids. Germline CDR1 and CDR2: SGDLS and YYNGEE. This CDR3 is CASSVVGGSVGYNEQFF. The CDR3 nucleotides read TGTGCCAGCAGCGTAGTGGGTGGGTCTGTAGGCTACAATGAGCAGTTCTTC.

This clonotype showed up just a few times. V usage is TRBV7-2 and J usage is TRBJ2-7, with 9 bases aligning to TRBD2. The V gene end was trimmed by 5 bases and the J gene end by 2 bases; junction bases not matched to a gene: 4. Germline V gives CDR1 SGHTA, CDR2 FQGNSA. The length of the CDR3 is 14 residues. The CDR3 loop reads CASSARLAAYEQYF. The DNA of the CDR3 is TGTGCCAGCAGCGCCCGACTAGCGGCCTACGAGCAGTACTTC.

This clonotype appeared once. The junction and the germline gene differ at one end; a read error may be behind it. J is TRBJ2-5 and V is TRBV11-1; D possibly uses TRBD1 or TRBD2 (5 bases each). CDR3 length equals 14 residues. Germline assignment: CDR1 SGHAT and CDR2 FQDESV (reference sequence). CDR3 nucleotide sequence: TGTGCCAGCAGCTTCTCCGGGGCCAAAGAGGCCCAGTACTTC. This translates into CASSFSGAKEAQYF.

The table lists this clonotype with a few counts. The chain joins TRBV7-3 to TRBJ2-1; 7 positions agree with TRBD2. This CDR3 region has 15 residues. CDR1 SGHTA and CDR2 FQGTGA come from the germline V gene. Trimming cost V 2 bases and J 7 bases; bases outside gene matches: 8. Written as DNA, the CDR3 is TGTGCCAGCAGCTTACGACTAGCTGGGTTAAATGAGCAGTTCTTC. Its translation: CASSLRLAGLNEQFF.

The genes are TRBV6-1 and TRBJ1-5, with TRBD1 as a possible D gene (5 bases). Germline V gene sequence: CDR1 MNHNS, CDR2 SASEGT. Trimming took 3 bases from V and 1 from J, leaving 10 bases between them. The CDR3 has 15 amino acids. The CDR3 sequence is CASSDRAGSNQPQHF. CDR3 coding DNA: TGTGCCAGCAGTGACAGGGCAGGGAGCAATCAGCCCCAGCATTTT.

The table lists this clonotype with a few counts. The rearrangement links TRBV30 to TRBJ1-5; 7 bases match TRBD1. V was pared by 0 bases and J by 4 bases, with 0 bases of the junction left unmatched. Germline V lookup: CDR1 GTSNPN, CDR2 SVGIG (reference sequence). The CDR3 is 13 amino acids. The CDR3 coding sequence is TGTGCCTGGAGTGTACAGGGGAATCAGCCCCAGCATTTT. Encoded protein: CAWSVQGNQPQHF.

This clonotype was counted a few times. V gene TRBV6-1 combines with J gene TRBJ2-1; 10 nucleotides match TRBD2. In germline, CDR1 is MNHNS, CDR2 SASEGT. J lost 5 bases, V lost 8 bases, and 9 bases had no gene match. This CDR3 is 15 amino acids long. The CDR3 coding sequence is TGTGCCAGCGAAGGGGCTAGCGGGGGAAACAATGAGCAGTTCTTC. This sequence encodes CASEGASGGNNEQFF.

This clonotype was picked up a small number of times. This rearrangement joins TRBV7-2 to TRBJ2-7; the D call may be TRBD1 or TRBD2 (5 bases each). The V gene lost 6 bases and the J gene lost 0 bases, with 15 bases spanning the gap. Looked up from germline, CDR1 is SGHTA and CDR2 is FQGNSA. The CDR3 is 15 amino acids. The CDR3: CASRIGTPSSYEQYF. For the CDR3, the DNA is TGTGCCAGCAGGATTGGGACGCCCAGCTCCTACGAGCAGTACTTC.